This T cell receptor (beta chain) was found in a study of blood T cell repertoires in COVID-19. Study at large: There were acute and convalescent COVID-19 samples, and they came from the United States, Italy and Spain. PBMCs, B-cell-depleted T cells, or T cells were the source of the cDNA or gDNA that made up the material.

The CDR3 extends over 15 amino acids. Per the study methods: For nucleated cells, counts were estimated from reference gene primer amplification. Sequenced by immunoSEQ multiplex PCR; TCRdb stores in-frame clones only, minus some. V and J calls and clone size come straight from that table; D and trimming were deduced from the DNA. The sample holds roughly 250,000 clones, about 86% seen once. The Seattle patients joined while their infection was active and were tracked longitudinally afterward. This sequence joins TRBV21-1 and TRBJ2-7; TRBD1 is taken as the D call from the table, unchecked against the DNA. TRBV21-1 is labeled a pseudogene. Material for sequencing was peripheral blood. The sequence was collected from an older person with COVID-19, enrolled during active disease. The CDR3 protein is CASRSSGRDGYEQYF. The CDR3 DNA follows: TGTGCCAGCCGCAGCTCAGGGCGCGACGGGTACGAGCAGTACTTC.